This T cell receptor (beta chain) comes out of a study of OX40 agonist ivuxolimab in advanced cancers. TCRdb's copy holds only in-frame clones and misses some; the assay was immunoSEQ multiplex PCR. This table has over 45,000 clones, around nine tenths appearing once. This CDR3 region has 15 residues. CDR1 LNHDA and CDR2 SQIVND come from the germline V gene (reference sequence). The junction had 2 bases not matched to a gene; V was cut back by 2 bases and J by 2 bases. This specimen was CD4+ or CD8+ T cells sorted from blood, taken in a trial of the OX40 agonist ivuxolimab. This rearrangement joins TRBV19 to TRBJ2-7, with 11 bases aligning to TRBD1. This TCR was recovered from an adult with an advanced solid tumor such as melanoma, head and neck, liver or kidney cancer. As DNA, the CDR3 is TGTGCCAGTAGTATATCGGGACAGGGGGCCTACGAGCAGTACTTC. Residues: CASSISGQGAYEQYF.